These 27 T cell receptor beta chains originate from one sample sequenced in a study of siplizumab effects on memory and regulatory T cells. Repertoires were generated with immunoSEQ multiplex PCR, while TCRdb's copy carries only in-frame clones and drops some. The table lists around 77,000 clones, roughly 89% of them singletons. What was sequenced was CD8+ T cells sorted from blood. These TCRs come from a human donor in good health.

V and J are TRBV4-1 and TRBJ2-7; D remains unclear. Germline V gives CDR1 MGHRA, CDR2 YSYEKL. V was trimmed by 0 bases and J by 1 base, leaving 10 bases between them. The CDR3 loop spans 15 amino acids. The CDR3 nucleotides read TGCGCCAGCAGCCAAGAGATTTCCGTTTCCTACGAGCAGTACTTC. Amino acid sequence: CASSQEISVSYEQYF.

The chain uses TRBV10-2 and TRBJ2-2; TRBD1 agrees at 7 bases. Trimming at V came to 2 bases and at J to 7 bases, leaving 7 bases not matched to a gene. The germline V gene has CDR1 WSHSY and CDR2 SAAADI. The CDR3 is 15 amino acids. CDR3 sequence (DNA): TGCGCCAGCAGTGAGGGCAGGGGGTTCCTCGGGGAGCTGTTTTTT. It codes for CASSEGRGFLGELFF.

The V and J genes are TRBV4-2 and TRBJ2-3; the match to TRBD2 covers 8 bases. The CDR3 has 16 residues. CDR1 and CDR2 (germline): LGHNA, YNFKEQ. The V gene end was trimmed by 1 base and the J gene end by 1 base; junction bases not matched to a gene: 4. Here the CDR3 reads CASSQVGSGGTDTQYF. The CDR3 coding sequence is TGTGCCAGCAGCCAAGTTGGTAGCGGGGGCACAGATACGCAGTATTTT.

This clone was observed a single time. CDR3 nucleotide sequence: TGTGCCAGCAGCAAGGGACTAGCTTACGAGCAGTACTTC. This encodes CASSKGLAYEQYF. V gene TRBV7-9 combines with J gene TRBJ2-7, with TRBD2 matching over 9 bases. V was pared by 5 bases and J by 4 bases, with 3 bases of the junction left unmatched. The CDR3 length is 13 residues. Per the germline V gene, CDR1 is SEHNR and CDR2 is FQNEAQ (reference sequence).

This clone has ten or more counts. This chain connects TRBV6-5 to TRBJ2-2; D gene unclear. V lost 5 bases to trimming and J lost 3 bases, with 10 bases between them. The germline gives CDR1 MNHEY, CDR2 SVGAGI. CDR3 size: 14 residues. The CDR3 loop reads CASSLDTYTGELFF. The DNA for the CDR3 is TGTGCCAGCAGTCTTGACACTTACACCGGGGAGCTGTTTTTT.

The chain recombines TRBV6-1 with TRBJ2-5; D is unresolved. V lost 6 bases, J lost 1 base, and 15 bases lay in between. This CDR3 has 15 amino acids. The germline V gene encodes CDR1 MNHNS and CDR2 SASEGT. CDR3 coding DNA: TGTGCCAGCAGACCCCGACACCTTATCCAAGAGACCCAGTACTTC. Its translation: CASRPRHLIQETQYF.

The CDR3 here is CASSLSSGSYNEQFF. Here the CDR3 DNA reads TGTGCCAGCAGCCTCTCTAGCGGGTCCTACAATGAGCAGTTCTTC. The chain links TRBV7-6 to TRBJ2-1, with TRBD2 identical over 8 bases. V lost 5 bases and J lost 1; bases outside the gene matches: 4. The CDR3 is made up of 15 amino acids. CDR1 and CDR2 (germline): SGHVS, FNYEAQ. The full variable domain, completed using reference TRBV7-6 and TRBJ2-1, is GAGVSQSPRYKVTKRGQDVALRCDPISGHVSLYWYRQALGQGPEFLTYFNYEAQQDKSGLPNDRFSAERPEGSISTLTIQRTEQRDSAMYRCASSLSSGSYNEQFFGPGTRLTVL.

The chain links TRBV10-3 to TRBJ1-1, with D hard to call. V lost 2 bases, J lost 5 bases, and 3 bases lay in between. This CDR3 is 11 amino acids long. Germline loops: CDR1 ENHRY, CDR2 SYGVKD. The CDR3 coding sequence is TGTGCCATCAGTGAGGCGACTGAAGCTTTCTTT. The encoded protein is CAISEATEAFF.

This rearrangement joins TRBV5-5 to TRBJ2-1, with D possibly being TRBD2 (6 bases). Germline V gene lookup returns CDR1 SGHKS and CDR2 YYEKEE (reference sequence). The CDR3 extends over 14 amino acids. The V gene lost 3 bases and the J gene lost 8 bases, with 15 bases spanning the gap. The CDR3 here is CASSWAAGRYEQFF. Here the CDR3 DNA reads TGTGCCAGCAGCTGGGCGGCTGGGAGGTATGAGCAGTTCTTC.

This chain links TRBV6-5 with TRBJ1-3, with D possibly matching TRBD1 (6 bases). V lost 6 bases to trimming and J lost 9 bases, with 18 bases between them. CDR3 length: 14 residues. Per the germline V gene, CDR1 is MNHEY and CDR2 is SVGAGI. The CDR3 bases are TGTGCCAGCAGCCCCAACAGGGTCCCCGGCACCATATATTTT. It specifies CASSPNRVPGTIYF.

This sequence joins TRBV29-1 and TRBJ2-1, with no clear D. This CDR3 is 14 amino acids long. Germline values: CDR1 SQVTM, CDR2 ANQGSEA. Between the trimmed V and J ends, which lost 2 bases and 1 base, there was a span of 9 bases. Written as DNA, the CDR3 is TGCAGCGTTGAAAAGGGTGAATCCTACAATGAGCAGTTCTTC. As protein: CSVEKGESYNEQFF.

The V call is TRBV4-1, the J call TRBJ2-7; TRBD1 matches at 11 bases. The CDR3 is 14 residues long. Germline V gives CDR1 MGHRA, CDR2 YSYEKL. V lost 4 bases, J lost 3 bases, and 2 bases stayed unmatched. CDR3 sequence (DNA): TGCGCCAGCAGCCCTGGGACAGGGGGCTACGAGCAGTACTTC. Translated, it gives CASSPGTGGYEQYF.

This clone has more than one count but fewer than ten. The rearrangement uses TRBV9 and TRBJ2-1, with 10 bases that match TRBD2. Unmatched junction bases numbered 4, after V lost 3 bases and J lost 4 bases. Germline loops: CDR1 SGDLS, CDR2 YYNGEE. The CDR3 totals 15 residues. The CDR3 region has the DNA TGTGCCAGCAGCGCTGCTAGCGGGAGTTACAATGAGCAGTTCTTC. This sequence encodes CASSAASGSYNEQFF.

This clone appeared a single time. The chain uses TRBV5-5 and TRBJ2-5; 7 bases map to TRBD1. Germline CDR1 reads SGHKS; CDR2 reads YYEKEE (reference sequence). J gave up 2 bases and V 4 bases, and 2 bases lay outside the gene matches. The CDR3 covers 13 residues. The CDR3 bases are TGTGCCAGCAGCGCGGACAGGCAAGAGACCCAGTACTTC. It codes for CASSADRQETQYF.

The chain couples TRBV13 to TRBJ2-5; tentatively, D is TRBD1 (5 bases). Trimming cost V 2 bases and J 3 bases, with 10 bases left between them. Germline V gene sequence: CDR1 PRHDT, CDR2 FYEKMQ (reference sequence). The CDR3 is 14 residues long. As DNA, the CDR3 is TGTGCCAGCAGCTTACGACAGACTGAAGAGACCCAGTACTTC. Protein: CASSLRQTEETQYF.

CDR3 sequence (DNA): TGCAGCGTTGAGGGGAACTACAATGAGCAGTTCTTC. Its protein is CSVEGNYNEQFF. The V gene is TRBV29-1, the J gene TRBJ2-1, with D unclear. Germline CDR1 reads SQVTM; CDR2 reads ANQGSEA. V was clipped by 3 bases and J by 3 bases, with 6 bases between them. The CDR3 totals 12 residues.

CDR3 nucleotide sequence: TGTGCCAGCAGCCCCGAAGTCCTCTCTGGAAACACCATATATTTT. Its protein is CASSPEVLSGNTIYF. The gene calls are TRBV14 and TRBJ1-3; D is uncertain. The CDR3 runs 15 residues. CDR1 and CDR2 from the germline V gene are SGHDN and FVKESK. V was pared by 4 bases and J by 0 bases, with 10 bases between. Together with reference TRBV14 and TRBJ1-3, the CDR3 gives the full variable domain: EAGVTQFPSHSVIEKGQTVTLRCDPISGHDNLYWYRRVMGKEIKFLLHFVKESKQDESGMPNNRFLAERTGGTYSTLKVQPAELEDSGVYFCASSPEVLSGNTIYFGEGSWLTVV.

The chain is built from TRBV25-1 and TRBJ2-3; possible D gene TRBD2, 6 bases. The CDR3 loop spans 16 amino acids. V was shortened by 1 base and J by 4 bases, with 15 bases between the two germline ends. Germline CDR1 reads MGHDK; CDR2 reads SYGVNS. Here the CDR3 reads CASSEWRGPGPDTQYF. The CDR3 DNA follows: TGTGCCAGCAGTGAATGGAGGGGCCCTGGCCCAGATACGCAGTATTTT. Supplemented by reference TRBV25-1 and TRBJ2-3, the full variable domain reads EADIYQTPRYLVIGTGKKITLECSQTMGHDKMYWYQQDPGMELHLIHYSYGVNSTEKGDLSSESTVSRIRTEHFPLTLESARPSHTSQYLCASSEWRGPGPDTQYFGPGTRLTVL.

This sequence joins TRBV25-1 and TRBJ2-1; TRBD2 matches at 11 bases. Per germline, CDR1 MGHDK and CDR2 SYGVNS. The CDR3 contains 15 residues. Germline trimming cut 6 bases from V and 5 bases from J; bases unmatched to any gene: 6. The CDR3 reads CASRPLAGVNNEQFF. For the CDR3, the DNA is TGTGCCAGCAGACCACTAGCGGGGGTAAACAATGAGCAGTTCTTC.

The chain recombines TRBV6-6 with TRBJ1-1, with D uncertain. The V end lost 6 bases, the J end lost 0 bases, and 14 bases lay between the germline ends. In germline, CDR1 is MNHNY, CDR2 SVGAGI (reference sequence). This CDR3 has 15 amino acids. CDR3: CASSPGPVMNTEAFF. CDR3 coding DNA: TGTGCCAGCAGCCCGGGCCCCGTCATGAACACTGAAGCTTTCTTT.

This chain uses TRBV21-1 with TRBJ2-7; TRBD1 reflects the table's D call only, with no check against the DNA. TRBV21-1 is noted as a pseudogene. The CDR3 covers 12 residues. The CDR3 nucleotides are TGTGCCAGCCCCAGGGGTCTTCAGGAGCAGTACTTC. Encoded protein: CASPRGLQEQYF.

The chain has TRBV7-2 and TRBJ2-2; D possibly matches TRBD1 or TRBD2 (5 bases each). V was trimmed by 5 bases and J by 1 base, leaving 11 bases between them. Germline CDR1 SGHTA, CDR2 FQGNSA. The CDR3 extends over 15 amino acids. DNA of the CDR3: TGTGCCAGCAGCGAGGGACCCTTGAACACCGGGGAGCTGTTTTTT. This gives the protein CASSEGPLNTGELFF.

The V gene is TRBV6-5, the J gene TRBJ1-1, with D possibly TRBD1 on 5 matching bases. V was cut by 6 bases and J by 3 bases, with 11 bases left in between. Germline assignment: CDR1 MNHEY and CDR2 SVGAGI. The CDR3 covers 13 residues. The chain's CDR3 is CASSPGGYTEAFF. The CDR3 region has the DNA TGTGCCAGCAGCCCTGGGGGGTACACTGAAGCTTTCTTT.

The CDR3, as DNA: TGTGCCAGTAGTATAGATTCGCAGGGGGCTGAGGGCTACACCTTC. Its protein product is CASSIDSQGAEGYTF. The V call is TRBV19, the J call TRBJ1-2, with 8 positions matching TRBD1. This CDR3 has 15 residues. The V gene end was trimmed by 0 bases and the J gene end by 8 bases; junction bases not matched to a gene: 8. Germline V gives CDR1 LNHDA, CDR2 SQIVND (reference sequence). Full variable domain (outside the CDR3, taken from reference TRBV19 and TRBJ1-2): DGGITQSPKYLFRKEGQNVTLSCEQNLNHDAMYWYRQDPGQGLRLIYYSQIVNDFQKGDIAEGYSVSREKKESFPLTVTSAQKNPTAFYLCASSIDSQGAEGYTFGSGTRLTVV.

The J gene is TRBJ2-5, the V gene TRBV27; TRBD2 agrees at 12 bases. There are 17 residues in the CDR3. V lost 5 bases to trimming and J lost 6 bases; unmatched junction nucleotides: 13. Germline V lookup: CDR1 MNHEY, CDR2 SMNVEV (reference sequence). For the CDR3, the DNA is TGTGCCAGCAGTCCCCGAACTAGCGGGAGGATCGTAAAGACCCAGTACTTC. Translating it yields CASSPRTSGRIVKTQYF.

This clone was found a few times. The rearrangement links TRBV10-1 to TRBJ1-1; D uncertain. The CDR3 runs 14 residues. The ends were cut back, 6 bases at V and 2 bases at J, with 13 bases in the middle. Germline CDR1 is WNHNN and CDR2 is SYGVQD (reference sequence). This CDR3 is CASSPRRSNTEAFF. CDR3 nucleotides: TGCGCCAGCAGCCCGAGACGGTCAAACACTGAAGCTTTCTTT.

This chain uses TRBV19 with TRBJ1-1, with a weak D call TRBD1 (5 bases). Germline assignment: CDR1 LNHDA and CDR2 SQIVND (reference sequence). V was cut by 3 bases and J by 0 bases, with 8 bases left in between. The CDR3 is made up of 14 amino acids. CDR3 nucleotide sequence: TGTGCCAGTAGTATCGGGGGAATGAACACTGAAGCTTTCTTT. Its translation: CASSIGGMNTEAFF.